Following are 9 T cell receptor beta chains from one sample sequenced in a study of persistence of HIV-infected CD4 T cells. The stimulus was lysate of CMV-infected fibroblasts, around 10 ug/mL. CD40L-negative CD69-negative CD45RO-high memory CD4+ T cells were sorted as populations depleted of antigen-responding cells. No antigens are known for them. Sequencing used immunoSEQ version 4 in survey mode. Assay used: immunoSEQ multiplex PCR; TCRdb lists only in-frame clones, some missing. This table has 50,000 or so clones, 75% to 85% appearing once. This sample comprised CD4+ T cells sorted from PBMCs after approximately 19-hour stimulation, obtained from a patient who received antiretroviral therapy. Every receptor here comes from an adult man with HIV who was CMV-seropositive.

J is TRBJ2-7 and V is TRBV29-1, with 7 nucleotides matching TRBD1. The junction had 0 bases not matched to a gene; V was cut back by 2 bases and J by 2 bases. CDR3 length equals 12 residues. From germline, CDR1 is SQVTM and CDR2 ANQGSEA. In nucleotides, the CDR3 is TGCAGCGTTGAACAGGGGGCCTACGAGCAGTACTTC. It translates to CSVEQGAYEQYF.

The chain is built from TRBV21-1 and TRBJ2-1. TRBV21-1 is given as a pseudogene. The length of the CDR3 is 13 residues. The CDR3 loop is CASSRGTDHEQFF. CDR3 DNA: TGTGCCAGCAGCAGGGGGACGGACCATGAGCAGTTCTTC.

The chain uses TRBV6-5 and TRBJ2-7; no clear D gene. Germline V gene sequence: CDR1 MNHEY, CDR2 SVGAGI. Between the trimmed V and J ends, which lost 0 bases and 6 bases, there was a span of 18 bases. This CDR3 has 16 amino acids. CDR3 amino acids: CASSYSIPRVGSEQYF. The CDR3, as DNA: TGTGCCAGCAGTTACTCGATCCCCCGGGTTGGTTCCGAGCAGTACTTC.

The chain joins TRBV19 to TRBJ2-7, with D perhaps matching TRBD1 (6 bases). Germline CDR1 and CDR2: LNHDA and SQIVND (reference sequence). The V gene lost 3 bases and the J gene lost 5 bases, with 17 bases spanning the gap. The CDR3 loop spans 15 amino acids. The CDR3 reads CASSIAPRGLHEQYF. CDR3 nucleotide sequence: TGTGCCAGTAGTATCGCCCCCAGGGGCCTCCACGAGCAGTACTTC.

The chain links TRBV5-1 to TRBJ1-3; unclear D gene. Trimming pared 0 bases from V and 4 bases from J, leaving 8 bases between. Germline CDR1 and CDR2: SGHRS and YFSETQ. There are 14 residues in the CDR3. CDR3 region: CASSLGNPGNTIYF. The DNA of the CDR3 is TGCGCCAGCAGCTTGGGGAATCCAGGAAACACCATATATTTT.

This clone showed up just once. This chain joins TRBV9 and TRBJ1-3; 7 bases agree with TRBD1. Trimming cost V 4 bases and J 3 bases; bases outside gene matches: 7. Germline V gene sequence: CDR1 SGDLS, CDR2 YYNGEE. This CDR3 spans 15 amino acids. For the CDR3, the DNA is TGTGCCAGCAGCCCCCAGGGGGTAATTGGAAACACCATATATTTT. Translated, it gives CASSPQGVIGNTIYF. Complete variable domain (other parts from reference TRBV9 and TRBJ1-3): DSGVTQTPKHLITATGQRVTLRCSPRSGDLSVYWYQQSLDQGLQFLIQYYNGEERAKGNILERFSAQQFPDLHSELNLSSLELGDSALYFCASSPQGVIGNTIYFGEGSWLTVV.

Remarks on this clone: The identical CDR3 is also encoded by other nucleotide sequences in the sample. CDR3: CASSQGSGSNQPQHF. DNA for the CDR3: TGTGCCAGCAGCCAAGGTTCGGGAAGCAATCAGCCCCAGCATTTT. This chain connects TRBV14 to TRBJ1-5; D uncertain. V lost 1 base, J lost 1 base, and 8 bases lay in between. The CDR3 covers 15 residues. Germline V gene data show CDR1 as SGHDN and CDR2 as FVKESK.

V is TRBV19 and J is TRBJ1-5; D gene uncertain. Trimming shortened V by 6 bases and J by 3 bases, and 12 bases separated the two germline ends. Germline V gene data show CDR1 as LNHDA and CDR2 as SQIVND (reference sequence). The CDR3 runs to 14 residues. The CDR3 loop is CASRKDRYNQPQHF. The CDR3 nucleotides read TGTGCCAGTAGAAAAGACCGATACAATCAGCCCCAGCATTTT.

J is TRBJ1-1 and V is TRBV5-1; perhaps TRBD1 as D (5 bases). The CDR3 spans 14 residues. V was trimmed by 4 bases and J by 1 base, leaving 11 bases between them. Per the germline V gene, CDR1 is SGHRS and CDR2 is YFSETQ. CDR3 sequence: CASSPGTANTEAFF. The CDR3 bases are TGCGCCAGCAGCCCTGGGACCGCGAACACTGAAGCTTTCTTT.